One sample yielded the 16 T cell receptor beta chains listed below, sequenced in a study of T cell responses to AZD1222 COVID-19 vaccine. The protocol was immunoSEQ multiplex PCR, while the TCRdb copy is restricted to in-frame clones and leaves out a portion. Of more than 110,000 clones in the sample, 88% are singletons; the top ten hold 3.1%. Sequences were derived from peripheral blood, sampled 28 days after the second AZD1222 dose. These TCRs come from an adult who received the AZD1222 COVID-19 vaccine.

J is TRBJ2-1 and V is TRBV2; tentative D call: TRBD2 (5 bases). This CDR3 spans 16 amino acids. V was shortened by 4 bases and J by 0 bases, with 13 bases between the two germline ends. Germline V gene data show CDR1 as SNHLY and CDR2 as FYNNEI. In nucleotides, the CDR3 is TGTGCCAGCAGTGCCGGACTGGTGAGCTCCTACAATGAGCAGTTCTTC. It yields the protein CASSAGLVSSYNEQFF. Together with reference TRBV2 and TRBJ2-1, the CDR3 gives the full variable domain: EPEVTQTPSHQVTQMGQEVILRCVPISNHLYFYWYRQILGQKVEFLVSFYNNEISEKSEIFDDQFSVERPDGSNFTLKIRSTKLEDSAMYFCASSAGLVSSYNEQFFGPGTRLTVL.

The CDR3 reads CASSRLGTSGIGGELFF. The CDR3 DNA follows: TGCGCCAGCAGCCGGCTTGGGACTAGCGGGATAGGTGGGGAGCTGTTTTTT. The chain joins TRBV5-1 to TRBJ2-2; the match to TRBD2 covers 13 bases. Germline CDR1 SGHRS, CDR2 YFSETQ. This CDR3 has 17 residues. After removal of 4 bases from V and 8 bases from J, the junction contained 11 bases not matched to a gene.

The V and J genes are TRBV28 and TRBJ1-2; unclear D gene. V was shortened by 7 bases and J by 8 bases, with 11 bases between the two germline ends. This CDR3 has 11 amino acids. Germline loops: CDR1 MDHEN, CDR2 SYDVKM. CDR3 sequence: CASTPGRGYTF. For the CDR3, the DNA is TGTGCCAGCACTCCCGGGAGGGGCTACACCTTC.

The CDR3 coding sequence is TGTGCCAGCAGCTTGGGACAGGGTGATACCTATGGCTACACCTTC. Protein: CASSLGQGDTYGYTF. The rearrangement joins TRBV7-9 to TRBJ1-2, with 9 bases fitting TRBD1. Germline-derived CDR1 and CDR2 are SEHNR and FQNEAQ (reference sequence). After removal of 3 bases from V and 4 bases from J, the junction contained 6 bases not matched to a gene. This CDR3 is 15 amino acids long. The variable domain in full, completed from reference TRBV7-9 and TRBJ1-2, reads DTGVSQNPRHKITKRGQNVTFRCDPISEHNRLYWYRQTLGQGPEFLTYFQNEAQLEKSRLLSDRFSAERPKGSFSTLEIQRTEQGDSAMYLCASSLGQGDTYGYTFGSGTRLTVV.

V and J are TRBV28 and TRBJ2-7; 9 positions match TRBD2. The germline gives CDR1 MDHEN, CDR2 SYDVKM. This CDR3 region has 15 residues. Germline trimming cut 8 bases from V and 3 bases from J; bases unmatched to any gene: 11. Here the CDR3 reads CASLLRLAGIYEQYF. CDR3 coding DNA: TGTGCCAGCCTCCTACGGCTAGCGGGGATCTACGAGCAGTACTTC.

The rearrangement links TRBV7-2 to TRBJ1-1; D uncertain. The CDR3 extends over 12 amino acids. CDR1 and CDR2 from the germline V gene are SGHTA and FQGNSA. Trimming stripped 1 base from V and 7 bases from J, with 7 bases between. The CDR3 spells CASSLGMGEAFF. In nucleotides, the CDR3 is TGTGCCAGCAGCTTAGGCATGGGTGAAGCTTTCTTT.

The CDR3: CASSLSSYGYTF. DNA of the CDR3: TGTGCCAGCAGCTTAAGTAGCTATGGCTACACCTTC. V is TRBV11-2 and J is TRBJ1-2; D unclear. The CDR3 runs 12 residues. Germline CDR1 and CDR2: SGHAT and FQNNGV. V was shortened by 2 bases and J by 4 bases, with 5 bases between the two germline ends.

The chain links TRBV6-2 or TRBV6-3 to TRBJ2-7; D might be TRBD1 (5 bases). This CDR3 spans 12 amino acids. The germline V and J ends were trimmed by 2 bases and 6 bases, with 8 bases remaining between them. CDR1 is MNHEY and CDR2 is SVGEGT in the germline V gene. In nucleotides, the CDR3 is TGTGCCAGCAGTTACCTCAGGGCCGAGCAGTACTTC. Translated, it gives CASSYLRAEQYF.

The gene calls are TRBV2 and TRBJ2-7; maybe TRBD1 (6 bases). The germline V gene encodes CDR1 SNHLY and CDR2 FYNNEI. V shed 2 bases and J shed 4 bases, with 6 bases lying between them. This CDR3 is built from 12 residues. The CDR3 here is CASSEQGYEQYF. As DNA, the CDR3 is TGTGCCAGCAGTGAACAGGGGTACGAGCAGTACTTC.

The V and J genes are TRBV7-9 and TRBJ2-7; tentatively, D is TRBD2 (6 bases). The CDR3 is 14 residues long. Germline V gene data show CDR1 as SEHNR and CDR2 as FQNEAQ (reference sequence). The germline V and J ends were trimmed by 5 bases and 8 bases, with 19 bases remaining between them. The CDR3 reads CASSTGLRRAQQYF. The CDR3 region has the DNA TGTGCCAGCAGCACGGGACTGAGGAGGGCCCAGCAGTACTTC.

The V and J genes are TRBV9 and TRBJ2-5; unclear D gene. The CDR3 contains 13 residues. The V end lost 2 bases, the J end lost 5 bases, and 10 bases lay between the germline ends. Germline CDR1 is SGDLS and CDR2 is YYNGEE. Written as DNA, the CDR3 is TGTGCCAGCAGCGTGGGCTTCGCCGAGACCCAGTACTTC. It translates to CASSVGFAETQYF.

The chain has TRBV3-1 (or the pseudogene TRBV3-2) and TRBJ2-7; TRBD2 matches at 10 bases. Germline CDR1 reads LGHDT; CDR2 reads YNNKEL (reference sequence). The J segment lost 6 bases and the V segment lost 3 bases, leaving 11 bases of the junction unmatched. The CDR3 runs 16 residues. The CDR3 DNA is TGTGCCAGCAGCCAGGTGGCACTAGCGGGGCCGATCGAGCAGTACTTC. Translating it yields CASSQVALAGPIEQYF.

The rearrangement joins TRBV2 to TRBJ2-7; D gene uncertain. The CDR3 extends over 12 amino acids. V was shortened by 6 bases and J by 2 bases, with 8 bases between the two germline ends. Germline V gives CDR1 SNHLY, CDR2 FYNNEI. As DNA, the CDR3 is TGTGCCAGCAGCGGGTTAGCCTACGAGCAGTACTTC. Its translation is CASSGLAYEQYF.

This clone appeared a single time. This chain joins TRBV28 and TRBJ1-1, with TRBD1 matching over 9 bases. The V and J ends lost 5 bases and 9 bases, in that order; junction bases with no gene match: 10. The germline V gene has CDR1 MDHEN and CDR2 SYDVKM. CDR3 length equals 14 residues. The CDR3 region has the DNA TGTGCCAGCAGTACCCCCGGACAGGGGCACAAAGCTTTCTTT. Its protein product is CASSTPGQGHKAFF.

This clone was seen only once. CDR3 in amino acids: CASSLEGFYEQYF. The CDR3 nucleotides read TGTGCCAGCAGCTTAGAGGGGTTCTACGAGCAGTACTTC. The chain is built from TRBV5-5 and TRBJ2-7; possibly TRBD1 or TRBD2 for D (5 bases each). The germline V and J ends were trimmed by 2 bases and 3 bases, with 9 bases remaining between them. This CDR3 is 13 amino acids long. Germline lookup yields CDR1 SGHKS and CDR2 YYEKEE (reference sequence).

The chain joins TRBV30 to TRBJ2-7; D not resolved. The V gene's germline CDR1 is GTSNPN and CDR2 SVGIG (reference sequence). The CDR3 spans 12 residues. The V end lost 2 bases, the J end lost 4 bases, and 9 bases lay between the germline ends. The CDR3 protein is CAWSRSVYEQYF. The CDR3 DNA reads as TGTGCCTGGAGTAGGTCGGTTTACGAGCAGTACTTC.